Described below is a single T cell receptor (beta chain) sequence and its context. Caucasian individuals from Russia who were healthy and aged about 6 to 95 acted as donors. This record belongs to a study of blood T cells in healthy people across ages. Then a second PCR, running about 7 to 11 cycles, was carried out with a sample-barcoded 5' primer and a J-beta primer mix. Every cDNA molecule bore a tag from a template-switch adaptor containing 12 random nucleotides. No fewer than 2.5 million CDR3-containing paired-end reads came from each sample. Each CDR3 protein is one row after TCRdb ran MiXCR on the 5' RACE reads. The table includes about 1 million distinct CDR3 sequences, 40% to 55% detected once. The sequencing input was blood. This receptor was obtained from a woman in her sixties in good health.

The chain's CDR3 is CASSAGGGGEQYF. The CDR3, as DNA: TGTGCCAGCAGCGCGGGAGGCGGGGGAGAGCAGTACTTC. The chain links TRBV12-3 or TRBV12-4 to TRBJ2-5; 8 nucleotides agree with TRBD2. This CDR3 has 13 amino acids. After removal of 6 bases from V and 11 bases from J, the junction contained 11 bases not matched to a gene.